These T cell receptor beta chains were read from a single sample in a study of long-term antiretroviral therapy in people with HIV. Using immunoSEQ multiplex PCR, the repertoire was profiled, and TCRdb retains in-frame clones only, with some absent. The sample has around 40,000 clones, 86% seen once. The source material was unsorted PBMCs, sampled 0.1 years before starting antiretroviral therapy. These receptors originate from a woman in her 50s with HIV. Both conserved end residues are part of each CDR3. A D gene is named only where the DNA matches it firmly. Clone size, where shown, is once, few, many, or a class for clones that have expanded.

v_gene,j_gene,d_gene,abundance,CDR3aa,CDR3nt
TRBV5-3,TRBJ1-5,.,.,CARSSRPLQPQHF,TGTGCCAGAAGCTCGCGACCTCTTCAGCCCCAGCATTTT
TRBV7-3,TRBJ1-1,.,once,CASSLRGGLSGMNTEAFF,TGTGCCAGCAGCTTAAGGGGGGGATTGTCTGGGATGAACACTGAAGCTTTCTTT
TRBV2,TRBJ2-7,TRBD2,.,CASSEGPGGRGTYEQYF,TGTGCCAGCAGTGAAGGTCCGGGGGGGCGGGGTACCTACGAGCAGTACTTC
TRBV5-6,TRBJ2-1,TRBD2,.,CASSKVGLAGYNEQFF,TGTGCCAGCAGCAAGGTGGGACTAGCGGGTTACAATGAGCAGTTCTTC
TRBV5-1,TRBJ2-3,.,.,CASSLGGGTDTQYF,TGCGCCAGCAGCTTGGGCGGAGGCACAGATACGCAGTATTTT
TRBV5-1,TRBJ1-1,.,.,CASSLGYVNTEAFF,TGCGCCAGCAGCTTGGGGTACGTGAACACTGAAGCTTTCTTT
TRBV4-3,TRBJ2-6,.,.,CASSQEGASGANVLTF,TGCGCCAGCAGCCAAGAAGGAGCTTCTGGGGCCAACGTCCTGACTTTC
TRBV7-6,TRBJ2-7,TRBD2,.,CASSFGPGGPPNTYEQYF,TGTGCCAGCAGCTTCGGTCCGGGGGGGCCTCCTAATACCTACGAGCAGTACTTC
TRBV4-3,TRBJ2-5,.,.,CASSQSLAQETQYF,TGCGCCAGCAGCCAAAGTCTAGCACAAGAGACCCAGTACTTC
TRBV25-1,TRBJ2-5,.,.,CASSTSGTTLGETQYF,TGTGCCAGCAGTACCTCCGGGACAACCCTCGGGGAGACCCAGTACTTC
TRBV25-1,TRBJ2-3,.,.,CASSEYVSAGPDTQYF,TGTGCCAGCAGTGAATATGTTAGCGCGGGTCCAGATACGCAGTATTTT
TRBV7-3,TRBJ1-6,TRBD1,.,CASSLSGQGGSPLHF,TGTGCCAGCAGCTTATCAGGACAGGGAGGTTCACCCCTCCACTTT
TRBV9,TRBJ2-3,TRBD1,.,CASSPRTGTADTQYF,TGTGCCAGCAGCCCCAGGACAGGGACTGCAGATACGCAGTATTTT
TRBV7-3,TRBJ1-1,TRBD1,.,CASSLKPPPGTGGANTEAFF,TGTGCCAGCAGCTTAAAACCCCCCCCCGGGACAGGGGGCGCAAACACTGAAGCTTTCTTT
TRBV21-1,TRBJ1-3,.,few,CASSKLTWAPVASFSGNTIYF,TGTGCCAGCAGCAAGCTCACTTGGGCACCCGTCGCATCTTTCTCTGGAAACACCATATATTTT
TRBV7-3,TRBJ1-2,.,.,CASSSVGGVDGYTF,TGTGCCAGCAGCTCCGTTGGGGGAGTGGATGGCTACACCTTC
TRBV9,TRBJ2-2,.,.,CASSVGGGELFF,TGTGCCAGCAGCGTAGGGGGAGGGGAGCTGTTTTTT
TRBV7-9,TRBJ2-7,.,.,CASSLRRGTYEQYF,TGTGCCAGCAGCTTACGTCGGGGAACCTACGAGCAGTACTTC
TRBV7-9,TRBJ2-1,.,.,CASSPYNEQFF,TGTGCCAGCAGCCCCTACAATGAGCAGTTCTTC
TRBV6-1,TRBJ2-2,TRBD2,.,CASSVTSGGSNTGELFF,TGTGCCAGCAGTGTGACTAGCGGGGGGTCAAACACCGGGGAGCTGTTTTTT
TRBV27,TRBJ2-1,.,.,CASGWTHTNEQFF,TGTGCCAGTGGATGGACACATACCAATGAGCAGTTCTTC
TRBV2,TRBJ1-1,.,few,CASSDTEDTEAFF,TGTGCCAGCAGTGATACAGAGGACACTGAAGCTTTCTTT
TRBV7-3,TRBJ1-3,.,.,CASSRGGNSGNTIYF,TGTGCCAGCAGCCGGGGGGGAAACTCTGGAAACACCATATATTTT
TRBV15,TRBJ1-5,.,.,CATSSLRTPTNQPQHF,TGTGCCACCAGCAGTCTCCGGACTCCCACAAATCAGCCCCAGCATTTT
TRBV7-3,TRBJ1-2,TRBD1,.,CACSSGQFGYTF,TGTGCCTGCTCGTCGGGACAGTTTGGCTACACCTTC
TRBV5-1,TRBJ2-2,.,.,CASSSARGSAGELFF,TGCGCCAGCAGCTCTGCGAGGGGGTCGGCCGGGGAGCTGTTTTTT
TRBV9,TRBJ2-3,.,.,CASSVGGGYSTDTQYF,TGTGCCAGCAGCGTAGGGGGAGGCTACAGCACAGATACGCAGTATTTT
TRBV9,TRBJ2-1,.,.,CASSQPGGEQFF,TGTGCCAGCAGCCAGCCCGGGGGTGAGCAGTTCTTC
TRBV7-9,TRBJ2-1,TRBD2,.,CASSLYRTSGANEQFF,TGTGCCAGCAGCTTATACCGTACTAGCGGGGCCAATGAGCAGTTCTTC
TRBV7-2,TRBJ1-3,.,.,CASSLRASSGNTIYF,TGTGCCAGCAGCTTAAGAGCTTCCTCTGGAAACACCATATATTTT
TRBV5-8,TRBJ1-5,.,.,CASSLVYDGQSSNQPQHF,TGTGCCAGCAGCTTGGTTTATGACGGGCAGTCGAGCAATCAGCCCCAGCATTTT
TRBV7-2,TRBJ1-2,.,.,CASSLGANYGYTF,TGTGCCAGCAGCTTAGGGGCCAACTATGGCTACACCTTC
TRBV29-1,TRBJ2-7,.,.,CSARRGAHEQYF,TGCAGCGCTAGGAGGGGAGCCCACGAGCAGTACTTC
TRBV21-1,TRBJ1-3,.,.,CASSKVGGPTGGRYSGNTIYF,TGTGCCAGCAGCAAAGTAGGGGGGCCGACAGGGGGCAGGTATTCAGGAAACACCATATATTTT
TRBV9,TRBJ1-1,TRBD1,.,CASSRTTGKTEAFF,TGTGCCAGCAGCCGAACGACAGGGAAGACTGAAGCTTTCTTT
TRBV5-5,TRBJ1-2,.,.,CASRRTAQDYGYTF,TGTGCCAGCAGAAGGACAGCCCAGGACTATGGCTACACCTTC
TRBV2,TRBJ2-5,TRBD2,.,CASRAGLGGSKETQYF,TGTGCCAGCCGTGCGGGACTAGGGGGTTCGAAAGAGACCCAGTACTTC
TRBV10-2,TRBJ2-5,.,.,CASSNLAQSVKETQYF,TGCGCCAGCAGTAACCTGGCCCAGAGTGTAAAAGAGACCCAGTACTTC
TRBV5-6,TRBJ1-2,.,.,CASSSVGWNYGYTF,TGTGCCAGCAGCTCGGTGGGCTGGAACTATGGCTACACCTTC
TRBV29-1,TRBJ1-1,.,.,CSVNPGRAEAFF,TGCAGCGTTAACCCAGGGAGGGCTGAAGCTTTCTTT
TRBV11-3,TRBJ1-1,.,.,CASSRGREAFF,TGTGCCAGCAGCAGAGGCAGAGAAGCTTTCTTT